This entry lists 19 T cell receptor beta chains sequenced from one sample in a study of early T cells in non-severe SARS-CoV-2 infection (dated by TCRdb to the early 2020s). The method behind the library was 5' RACE. Sequencing took place on a NextSeq 500. Through fastp at Q25 and MiXCR, TCRdb rebuilt clones from the public reads, retaining in-frame beta chains. Rows matching on CDR3 protein sequence are summarized as one entry with the most common DNA and genes. For this sample the table gives some 82,000 distinct CDR3 sequences, of which roughly 5.7% were detected only once. The top ten clones comprise about 7.8% of the sample. Sequencing was carried out using whole blood. The receptors derive from an adult who was a healthcare worker with PCR-confirmed SARS-CoV-2 infection or an uninfected control (not recorded which).

This clonotype was counted at least ten times. The V gene is TRBV7-9, the J gene TRBJ2-1; a weak D match, TRBD2 (6 bases). The CDR3 sequence is 13 residues long. Looked up from germline, CDR1 is SEHNR and CDR2 is FQNEAQ (reference sequence). The V end lost 4 bases, the J end lost 8 bases, and 12 bases lay between the germline ends. The CDR3 spells CASSYFKRDEQFF. As DNA, the CDR3 is TGTGCCAGCAGCTACTTTAAGCGGGATGAGCAGTTCTTC.

Ten or more counts support this clonotype. The V and J genes are TRBV27 and TRBJ2-1; TRBD2 is a possible D gene (5 bases). V was cut by 3 bases and J by 2 bases, with 14 bases left in between. Looked up from germline, CDR1 is MNHEY and CDR2 is SMNVEV (reference sequence). The CDR3 has 16 residues. CDR3 sequence (DNA): TGTGCCAGCAGTTTGGGTCAGAGGGTTACCTACAATGAGCAGTTCTTC. Amino acids: CASSLGQRVTYNEQFF.

This chain uses TRBV12-3 or TRBV12-4 with TRBJ1-3, with D unresolved. With 2 bases removed from V and 0 bases from J, the gap between germline ends came to 5 bases. The CDR3 consists of 14 residues. The chain's CDR3 is CASSLINSGNTIYF. The CDR3 region has the DNA TGTGCCAGCAGTTTAATAAACTCTGGAAACACCATATATTTT.

The sample holds many counts of this clonotype. This chain's CDR3 is CASKGQTDTQYF. CDR3 coding DNA: TGTGCCAGCAAGGGCCAGACAGATACGCAGTATTTT. The gene calls are TRBV28 and TRBJ2-3; no clear D gene. The CDR3 totals 12 residues. Trimming took off 7 bases at V and 3 bases at J, with 8 bases between the two ends. In germline, CDR1 is MDHEN, CDR2 SYDVKM.

This clonotype was counted ten times or more. At one boundary the junction diverges from the germline segment, which might be a read error. V gene TRBV3-1 combines with J gene TRBJ1-3; no firm D call. The CDR3 sequence is 15 residues long. Per germline, CDR1 LGHDT and CDR2 YNNKEL (reference sequence). CDR3 residues: CASSLAAPSENTIYF. CDR3 DNA: TGTGCCAGCAGCCTGGCAGCACCCTCTGAAAACACCATATATTTT.

This clonotype has ten or more counts. This chain joins TRBV7-9 and TRBJ1-2; TRBD1 matches 10 bases. Per germline, CDR1 SEHNR and CDR2 FQNEAQ (reference sequence). Unmatched junction bases numbered 6, after V lost 7 bases and J lost 4 bases. The CDR3 loop spans 14 amino acids. CDR3 sequence (DNA): TGTGCCAGCACGTACGGGACAGGGGTCTATGGCTACACCTTC. Translation gives CASTYGTGVYGYTF.

This clonotype was seen many times. The rearrangement joins TRBV11-2 to TRBJ2-7; 10 nucleotides line up with TRBD2. V lost 1 base and J lost 4; bases outside the gene matches: 4. Germline assignment: CDR1 SGHAT and CDR2 FQNNGV. CDR3 length: 15 residues. CDR3 protein: CASSLAAGGPYEQYF. The CDR3 DNA is TGTGCCAGCAGCTTAGCAGCGGGAGGGCCGTACGAGCAGTACTTC.

The table lists this clonotype with a few counts. J is TRBJ1-3 and V is TRBV11-2; weak D call: TRBD1 (6 bases). V lost 2 bases and J lost 0, with 17 bases in between. This CDR3 contains 18 residues. Germline lookup yields CDR1 SGHAT and CDR2 FQNNGV. The CDR3 coding sequence is TGTGCCAGCAGCTTAAGTGGGGGCCCCAGGCTCTCTGGAAACACCATATATTTT. It is translated as CASSLSGGPRLSGNTIYF. The variable domain in full, with the rest retrieved from reference TRBV11-2 and TRBJ1-3, is EAGVAQSPRYKIIEKRQSVAFWCNPISGHATLYWYQQILGQGPKLLIQFQNNGVVDDSQLPKDRFSAERLKGVDSTLKIQPAKLEDSAVYLCASSLSGGPRLSGNTIYFGEGSWLTVV.

The V call is TRBV4-2, the J call TRBJ2-2; TRBD1 aligns across 7 bases. The V segment lost 4 bases and the J segment 0 bases; nucleotides outside the gene matches: 8. This CDR3 spans 17 amino acids. Germline values: CDR1 LGHNA, CDR2 YNFKEQ. CDR3 nucleotide sequence: TGTGCCAGCAGCCCGTCCCGGGACAGCGCGAACACCGGGGAGCTGTTTTTT. This gives the protein CASSPSRDSANTGELFF.

The rearrangement joins TRBV10-2 to TRBJ1-4, with D possibly being TRBD1 (5 bases). This CDR3 spans 14 amino acids. The germline V gene has CDR1 WSHSY and CDR2 SAAADI. The ends were cut back, 1 base at V and 8 bases at J, with 11 bases in the middle. CDR3 sequence (DNA): TGCGCCAGCAGTGAGTTGGGCGGGGCGGAAAAACTGTTTTTT. Encoded protein: CASSELGGAEKLFF.

At least ten counts were recorded for this clonotype. The genes are TRBV7-2 and TRBJ1-2; 8 bases agree with TRBD1. The CDR3 contains 16 residues. Germline-derived CDR1 and CDR2 are SGHTA and FQGNSA. The ends lost 7 bases at V and 4 bases at J; junction bases unmatched: 14. CDR3 sequence reads: CASNNQGQGAVYGYTF. The CDR3 DNA is TGTGCCAGCAACAACCAGGGGCAGGGGGCAGTCTATGGCTACACCTTC. The variable domain in full, completed from reference TRBV7-2 and TRBJ1-2, reads GAGVSQSPSNKVTEKGKDVELRCDPISGHTALYWYRQSLGQGLEFLIYFQGNSAPDKSGLPSDRFSAERTGGSVSTLTIQRTQQEDSAVYLCASNNQGQGAVYGYTFGSGTRLTVV.

This clonotype was detected many times. The chain is built from TRBV24-1 and TRBJ2-5; 8 bases align to TRBD2. Looked up from germline, CDR1 is KGHDR and CDR2 is SFDVKD. The CDR3 contains 15 residues. After removal of 4 bases from V and 4 bases from J, the junction contained 7 bases not matched to a gene. Here the CDR3 reads CATSERVAGIETQYF. DNA for the CDR3: TGTGCCACCAGTGAGAGGGTAGCGGGAATAGAGACCCAGTACTTC.

The chain employs TRBV4-1 and TRBJ1-5; 7 positions agree with TRBD1. The junction had 9 bases not matched to a gene; V was cut back by 0 bases and J by 7 bases. CDR3 length equals 16 residues. Germline-derived CDR1 and CDR2 are MGHRA and YSYEKL. Here the CDR3 reads CASSQDPRGVGQPQHF. The CDR3 DNA reads as TGCGCCAGCAGCCAAGATCCCAGGGGGGTAGGGCAGCCCCAGCATTTT.

Many counts were recorded for this clonotype. This chain links TRBV6-1 with TRBJ2-1; 7 bases align to TRBD1. CDR1 and CDR2 from the germline V gene are MNHNS and SASEGT. The trim removed 6 bases at V and 5 bases at J, leaving 13 bases unmatched. The CDR3 runs 16 residues. The CDR3 DNA reads TGTGCCAGCAGGGAAACGACAGGGTTGGGGGACAATGAGCAGTTCTTC. Protein: CASRETTGLGDNEQFF.

The DNA for the CDR3 is TGTGCCAGTAGTATTTCGCGCGGCACTGAAGCTTTCTTT. This translates into CASSISRGTEAFF. The rearrangement uses TRBV19 and TRBJ1-1; D gene unclear. The CDR3 has 13 residues. Germline CDR1 LNHDA, CDR2 SQIVND (reference sequence). Trimming took 3 bases from V and 4 from J, leaving 9 bases between them. The whole variable domain, remainder taken from reference TRBV19 and TRBJ1-1, is DGGITQSPKYLFRKEGQNVTLSCEQNLNHDAMYWYRQDPGQGLRLIYYSQIVNDFQKGDIAEGYSVSREKKESFPLTVTSAQKNPTAFYLCASSISRGTEAFFGQGTRLTVV.

This clonotype was recorded many times. This rearrangement joins TRBV19 to TRBJ2-1; D not resolved. This CDR3 comprises 15 residues. Germline V CDR1 and CDR2: LNHDA, SQIVND (reference sequence). V was cut by 4 bases and J by 0 bases, with 10 bases left in between. The CDR3 DNA sequence: TGTGCCAGTAGTAATCAGGAACACTCCTACAATGAGCAGTTCTTC. Translated: CASSNQEHSYNEQFF.

The sample holds a few counts of this clonotype. The rearrangement uses TRBV28 and TRBJ2-3; 11 positions match TRBD2. Trimming removed 7 bases from V and 2 bases from J; junction bases left unmatched: 5. CDR3 length: 15 amino acids. Germline-derived CDR1 and CDR2 are MDHEN and SYDVKM. The CDR3 protein is CASKASGRITDTQYF. For the CDR3, the DNA is TGTGCCAGCAAAGCTAGCGGGAGGATCACAGATACGCAGTATTTT.

Only a few counts were recorded for this clonotype. The rearrangement uses TRBV12-5 and TRBJ1-3; possible D gene TRBD1, 5 bases. The CDR3 extends over 14 amino acids. Trimming pared 5 bases from V and 0 bases from J, leaving 8 bases between. In germline, CDR1 is LGHNT, CDR2 FRNRAP. The CDR3, as DNA: TGTGCTAGTGGTATGGGGGTCTCTGGAAACACCATATATTTT. This sequence encodes CASGMGVSGNTIYF.

The table lists this clonotype with many counts. V and J are TRBV20-1 and TRBJ1-5; D might be TRBD1 (6 bases). The V end was cut by 0 bases, the J end by 1 base, with 10 bases between. The CDR3 spans 15 residues. Per the germline V gene, CDR1 is DFQATT and CDR2 is SNEGSKA (reference sequence). CDR3 bases: TGCAGTGCTAGAGAGGGGGCGCGGAGCAATCAGCCCCAGCATTTT. Amino acids: CSAREGARSNQPQHF.